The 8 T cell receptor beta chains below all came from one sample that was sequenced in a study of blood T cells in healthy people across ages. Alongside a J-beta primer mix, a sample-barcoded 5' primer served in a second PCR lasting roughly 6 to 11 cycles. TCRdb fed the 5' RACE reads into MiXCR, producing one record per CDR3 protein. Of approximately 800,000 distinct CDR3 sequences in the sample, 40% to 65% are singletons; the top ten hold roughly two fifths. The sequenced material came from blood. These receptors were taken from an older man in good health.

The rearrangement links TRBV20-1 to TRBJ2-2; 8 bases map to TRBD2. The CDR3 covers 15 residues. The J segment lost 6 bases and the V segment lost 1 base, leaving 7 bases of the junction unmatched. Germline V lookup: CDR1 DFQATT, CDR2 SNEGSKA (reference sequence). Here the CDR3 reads CSARAGTSGAGELFF. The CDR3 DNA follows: TGCAGTGCTAGAGCAGGGACTAGTGGGGCCGGGGAGCTGTTTTTT.

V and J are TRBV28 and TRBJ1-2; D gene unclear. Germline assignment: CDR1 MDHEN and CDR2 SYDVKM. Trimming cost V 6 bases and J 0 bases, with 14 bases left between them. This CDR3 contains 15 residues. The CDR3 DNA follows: TGTGCCAGCAGCCCCGGTGGCGTATCTAACTATGGCTACACCTTC. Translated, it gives CASSPGGVSNYGYTF.

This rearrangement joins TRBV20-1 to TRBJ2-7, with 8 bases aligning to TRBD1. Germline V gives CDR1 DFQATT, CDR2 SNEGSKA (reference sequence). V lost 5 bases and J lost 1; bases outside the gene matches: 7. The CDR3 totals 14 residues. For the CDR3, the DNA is TGCAGTGCTCCAGGACAGGGAAAGTCCTACGAGCAGTACTTC. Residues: CSAPGQGKSYEQYF.

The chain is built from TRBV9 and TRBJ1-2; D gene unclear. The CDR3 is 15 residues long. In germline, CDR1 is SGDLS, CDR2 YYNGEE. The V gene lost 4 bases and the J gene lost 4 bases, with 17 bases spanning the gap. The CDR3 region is CASSSVSPIPYGYTF. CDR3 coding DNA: TGTGCCAGCAGCTCTGTCAGCCCTATTCCCTATGGCTACACCTTC.

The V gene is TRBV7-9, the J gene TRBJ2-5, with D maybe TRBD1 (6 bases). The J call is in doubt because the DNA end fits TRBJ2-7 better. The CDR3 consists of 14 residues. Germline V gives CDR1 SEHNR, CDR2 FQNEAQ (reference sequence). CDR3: CASSPRDTHYEQYF. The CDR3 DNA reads TGTGCCAGCAGCCCCCGGGACACACACTACGAGCAGTACTTC.

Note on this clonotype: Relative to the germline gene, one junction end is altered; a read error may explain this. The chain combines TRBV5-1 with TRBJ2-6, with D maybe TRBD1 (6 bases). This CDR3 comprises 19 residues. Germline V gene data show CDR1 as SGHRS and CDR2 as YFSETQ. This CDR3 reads CAGSPQGRTRASGANVLTF. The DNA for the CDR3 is TGCGCCGGCAGTCCACAGGGCAGAACAAGAGCCTCTGGGGCCAACGTCCTGACTTTC.

The CDR3 nucleotides read TGCGCCAGCAGCTTGGCGCTAGCGGGTGCCTCCTACGAGCAGTACTTC. Its protein is CASSLALAGASYEQYF. The rearrangement joins TRBV5-1 to TRBJ2-7; 8 bases map to TRBD2. The germline gives CDR1 SGHRS, CDR2 YFSETQ. Germline trimming cut 0 bases from V and 0 bases from J; bases unmatched to any gene: 5. CDR3 size: 16 residues. The whole variable domain, filled in from reference TRBV5-1 and TRBJ2-7, reads KAGVTQTPRYLIKTRGQQVTLSCSPISGHRSVSWYQQTPGQGLQFLFEYFSETQRNKGNFPGRFSGRQFSNSRSEMNVSTLELGDSALYLCASSLALAGASYEQYFGPGTRLTVT.

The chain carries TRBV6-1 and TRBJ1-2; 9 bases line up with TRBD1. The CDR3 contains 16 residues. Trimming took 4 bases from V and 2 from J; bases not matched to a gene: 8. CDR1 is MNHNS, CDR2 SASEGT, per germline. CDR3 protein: CASSGAGTGRNYGYTF. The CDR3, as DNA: TGTGCCAGCAGTGGGGCCGGGACAGGGAGGAACTATGGCTACACCTTC.